Included here is one T cell receptor beta chain sequence, with context. This sample stems from a study of T cell responses to AZD1222 COVID-19 vaccine. Germline V lookup: CDR1 SGHRS, CDR2 YFSETQ. The V gene end was trimmed by 3 bases and the J gene end by 4 bases; junction bases not matched to a gene: 7. The CDR3 runs 15 residues. The protocol was immunoSEQ multiplex PCR, while the TCRdb copy is restricted to in-frame clones and leaves out a portion. The sample lists more than 85,000 clones; roughly 91% were seen once. The specimen comprised peripheral blood, sampled on day 0 of AZD1222 vaccination. The origin of this receptor is an adult in good health. The chain uses TRBV5-1 and TRBJ1-3, with 7 bases identical to TRBD1. CDR3 nucleotides: TGCGCCAGCAGCTCCACAGGGGACGAAGGAAACACCATATATTTT. Residues: CASSSTGDEGNTIYF. The complete variable domain, with remaining parts taken from reference TRBV5-1 and TRBJ1-3, reads KAGVTQTPRYLIKTRGQQVTLSCSPISGHRSVSWYQQTPGQGLQFLFEYFSETQRNKGNFPGRFSGRQFSNSRSEMNVSTLELGDSALYLCASSSTGDEGNTIYFGEGSWLTVV.